This TCR beta chain stems from a study of early T cells in non-severe SARS-CoV-2 infection. TCRdb itself ran the 5' RACE reads through MiXCR, one entry per CDR3 protein. The table lists tens of thousands of distinct CDR3 sequences, about 10% of them singletons. The length of the CDR3 is 15 residues. The V end was cut by 3 bases, the J end by 2 bases, with 13 bases between. Sequenced material: whole blood, taken at baseline. The rearrangement uses TRBV12-3 or TRBV12-4 and TRBJ1-1; D is possibly TRBD1 (6 bases). This receptor was obtained from an adult who was a healthcare worker with PCR-confirmed SARS-CoV-2 infection or an uninfected control (not recorded which). CDR3 bases: TGTGCCAGCAGTTTTCGACAGGTGATAAACACTGAAGCTTTCTTT. Translation: CASSFRQVINTEAFF.